The clone carrying this TCR beta chain was observed a single time. Its antigen is unknown. This entry belongs to a study of shared clonotypes between healthy human individuals. For the study at large: For every donor, three CD4 naive, three CD4 memory, two CD8 naive and one CD8 memory plates were used. Overall study results and limits: Clonotype sharing among the donors was expected to vary with sequencing depth. It was observed that approximately 5% of naive CD4 clonotypes were shared across several donors.

In the original processing: Filtering differed because ImmunoSEQ produced junction-only sequences that carried no quality scores. TCRdb keeps only in-frame clones here, not all; method: immunoSEQ multiplex PCR. The DNA gave D and trimming, while V, J and clone size come from that table. This sample has 110,000 or so clones, with about 70% found just once. Germline-derived CDR1 and CDR2 are MNHEY and SMNVEV (reference sequence). The CDR3 loop spans 15 amino acids. The J segment lost 5 bases and the V segment lost 4 bases, leaving 7 bases of the junction unmatched. This sequence was found in a woman in her 30s in good health. The chain has TRBV27 and TRBJ2-5, with 10 bases that match TRBD1. The specimen sequenced was memory CD8+ T cells sorted from blood. Regarding subset: CD45RO+ cells pooled with CCR7-negative TemRA cells. CDR3 DNA: TGTGCCAGCAGTTCGGGGACAGGGGAGTTGGAGACCCAGTACTTC. Translating it yields CASSSGTGELETQYF.